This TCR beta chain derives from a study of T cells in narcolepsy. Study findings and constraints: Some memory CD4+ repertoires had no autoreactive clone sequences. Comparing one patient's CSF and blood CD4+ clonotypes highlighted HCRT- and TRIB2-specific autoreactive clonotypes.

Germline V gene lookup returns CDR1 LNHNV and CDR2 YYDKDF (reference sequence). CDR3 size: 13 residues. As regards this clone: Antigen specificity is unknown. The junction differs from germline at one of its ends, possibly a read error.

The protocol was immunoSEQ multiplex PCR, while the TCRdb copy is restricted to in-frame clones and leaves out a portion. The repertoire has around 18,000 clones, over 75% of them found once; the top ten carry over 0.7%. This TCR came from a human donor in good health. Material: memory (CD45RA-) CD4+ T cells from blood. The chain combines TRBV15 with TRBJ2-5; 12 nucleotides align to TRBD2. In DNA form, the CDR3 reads TGTGCCACCAGCACCGCATCGGGACTAGCGGGCAACTTC. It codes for CATSTASGLAGNF.